The text below deals with one T cell receptor (beta chain). Its antigen is as yet unknown. V dropped 6 bases and J dropped 2 bases, with 11 bases sitting between them. The germline CDR1 and CDR2 sequences are MNHEY and SVGAGI. CDR3 size: 14 residues. The data were obtained in a study of OX40 agonist ivuxolimab in advanced cancers. Across the study: Patients in dose escalation had liver, melanoma, kidney or head and neck cancers. Study-wide points: In the expanded peripheral T cells, antigen specificity was never determined. CD4+ T cells averaged fewer expanded clones than CD8+ T cells.

The protocol was immunoSEQ multiplex PCR, while the TCRdb copy is restricted to in-frame clones and leaves out a portion. The sample has 80,000 to 100,000 clones, more than 85% seen once. The sequence was collected from an adult with an advanced solid tumor such as melanoma, head and neck, liver or kidney cancer. The V gene is TRBV6-5, the J gene TRBJ1-5, with TRBD1 as a possible D gene (6 bases). This sample comprised CD4+ or CD8+ T cells sorted from blood, obtained in a trial of the OX40 agonist ivuxolimab. CDR3 sequence: CASSQGQRNQPQHF. CDR3 nucleotides: TGTGCCAGCAGCCAAGGACAGCGCAATCAGCCCCAGCATTTT.